The 14 T cell receptor beta chains reported below all come from one sample, sequenced in a study of T cells in Graves' hyperthyroidism and ophthalmopathy. TCR beta CDR3 regions were amplified from RNA transcripts. Initially, a first-round RT-PCR of the TCR CDR3 employed the HTBI primer set. MiXCR, run by TCRdb on the multiplex PCR reads, gives a single entry per CDR3 protein. Of approximately 590,000 distinct CDR3 sequences listed, around 14% are singletons. The sample taken for sequencing was blood. Every receptor here comes from a woman aged 30 to 39 with Graves' hyperthyroidism.

This clonotype appeared many times. This chain links TRBV12-3 or TRBV12-4 with TRBJ1-1; tentatively, D is TRBD1 (5 bases). Trimming stripped 8 bases from V and 5 bases from J, with 15 bases between. This CDR3 is built from 13 residues. CDR3 nucleotide sequence: TGTGCCAGCCTACGCCCCGGGGGAACTGAAGCTTTCTTT. Translation: CASLRPGGTEAFF.

The chain uses TRBV28 and TRBJ2-7; D gene uncertain. Germline CDR1 is MDHEN and CDR2 is SYDVKM. The CDR3 loop spans 12 amino acids. The V gene lost 10 bases and the J gene lost 6 bases, with 16 bases spanning the gap. The CDR3 here is CAIQRPSGEQYF. CDR3 coding DNA: TGTGCCATCCAGAGGCCGTCTGGCGAGCAGTACTTC. Full variable domain (missing parts from reference TRBV28 and TRBJ2-7): DVKVTQSSRYLVKRTGEKVFLECVQDMDHENMFWYRQDPGLGLRLIYFSYDVKMKEKGDIPEGYSVSREKKERFSLILESASTNQTSMYLCAIQRPSGEQYFGPGTRLTVT.

The CDR3: CASSQVYRTSTDTQYF. CDR3 in DNA: TGTGCCAGCAGCCAAGTTTACCGGACTAGCACAGATACGCAGTATTTT. The chain uses TRBV4-2 and TRBJ2-3; D may be TRBD2 (5 bases). Trimming took off 1 base at V and 0 bases at J, with 11 bases between the two ends. CDR1 is LGHNA, CDR2 YNFKEQ, per germline. CDR3 length: 16 amino acids.

This clonotype turned up a few times. The junction departs from germline at one end; a sequencing error may be responsible. The chain links TRBV5-5 to TRBJ2-1, with 11 bases lining up with TRBD2. The CDR3 has 15 residues. Germline V gene lookup returns CDR1 SGHKS and CDR2 YYEKEE (reference sequence). CDR3 DNA: TGTGCCAGCAGCTGGGGGACTAGCGGTTACAATGAGCGGTTCTTC. Its translation: CASSWGTSGYNERFF.

The V gene is TRBV7-2, the J gene TRBJ1-5; a weak D match, TRBD1 (5 bases). The CDR3 totals 18 residues. Trimming shortened V by 1 base and J by 0 bases, and 16 bases separated the two germline ends. Germline V gene sequence: CDR1 SGHTA, CDR2 FQGNSA. The CDR3 loop reads CASSLEGPGTGSNQPQHF. Written as DNA, the CDR3 is TGTGCCAGCAGCTTAGAGGGTCCGGGGACGGGTAGCAATCAGCCCCAGCATTTT.

V is TRBV2 and J is TRBJ2-1, with 9 bases fitting TRBD2. Germline CDR1 reads SNHLY; CDR2 reads FYNNEI. This CDR3 contains 16 residues. V lost 4 bases to trimming and J lost 7 bases; unmatched junction nucleotides: 11. This CDR3 is CASSVWAGGPGNEQFF. The CDR3 nucleotides read TGTGCCAGCAGTGTCTGGGCGGGAGGGCCAGGAAATGAGCAGTTCTTC.

This clonotype was detected many times. This chain uses TRBV30 with TRBJ2-7; D gene unclear. V was pared by 2 bases and J by 5 bases, with 7 bases between. This CDR3 has 11 amino acids. Germline CDR1 reads GTSNPN; CDR2 reads SVGIG (reference sequence). CDR3 sequence: CAWSLSHEQYF. The CDR3 DNA sequence: TGTGCCTGGAGTCTTAGCCACGAGCAGTACTTC.

In this sample, this clonotype turned up many times. V and J are TRBV12-3 or TRBV12-4 and TRBJ2-7; D gene unclear. The length of the CDR3 is 15 residues. Trimming pared 5 bases from V and 4 bases from J, leaving 18 bases between. CDR3 amino acids: CASSPVGSWRYEQYF. CDR3 bases: TGTGCCAGCAGTCCAGTGGGGTCTTGGCGTTACGAGCAGTACTTC.

This clonotype appeared many times. The chain is built from TRBV7-9 and TRBJ1-1; 7 bases fit TRBD1. The V segment lost 4 bases and the J segment 4 bases; nucleotides outside the gene matches: 6. The CDR3 sequence is 14 residues long. Germline V gene sequence: CDR1 SEHNR, CDR2 FQNEAQ (reference sequence). CDR3: CASSYRQGFTEAFF. In DNA form, the CDR3 reads TGTGCCAGCAGCTACCGACAGGGTTTCACTGAAGCTTTCTTT.

This clonotype was counted a few times. The genes are TRBV19 and TRBJ2-7, with no clear D. The V gene lost 1 base and the J gene lost 4 bases, with 11 bases spanning the gap. CDR1 is LNHDA, CDR2 SQIVND, per germline (reference sequence). The CDR3 length is 14 residues. Written as DNA, the CDR3 is TGTGCCAGTAGTATAGGCACCCCGGATTACGAGCAGTACTTC. It yields the protein CASSIGTPDYEQYF.

This clonotype was found a few times. This chain uses TRBV6-5 with TRBJ1-2; 7 bases are shared with TRBD1. Looked up from germline, CDR1 is MNHEY and CDR2 is SVGAGI. The CDR3 loop spans 16 amino acids. The ends lost 0 bases at V and 5 bases at J; junction bases unmatched: 9. The CDR3 is CASSYSIGRGGYGYTF. The CDR3 DNA reads as TGTGCCAGCAGTTACTCGATAGGCAGGGGGGGATATGGCTACACCTTC.

A few counts support this clonotype. CDR3 amino acids: CASSQVGGRSSGYNEQFF. The CDR3 nucleotides are TGTGCCAGCAGCCAAGTTGGGGGTCGATCCAGCGGATACAATGAGCAGTTCTTC. The chain has TRBV4-2 and TRBJ2-1; D might be TRBD1 or TRBD2, each matching 5 bases. Germline CDR1 LGHNA, CDR2 YNFKEQ. The V end lost 1 base, the J end lost 4 bases, and 20 bases lay between the germline ends. The CDR3 length is 18 residues.

Many counts were recorded for this clonotype. The chain is built from TRBV10-3 and TRBJ2-1, with 10 bases matching TRBD2. There are 14 residues in the CDR3. V dropped 6 bases and J dropped 3; count of bases not matched to a gene: 2. Per germline, CDR1 ENHRY and CDR2 SYGVKD. CDR3 nucleotides: TGTGCCATCAGCGGGACTAGCGACTACAATGAGCAGTTCTTC. Its protein product is CAISGTSDYNEQFF.

The gene calls are TRBV12-3 or TRBV12-4 and TRBJ1-3; a weak D match, TRBD1 (5 bases). The CDR3 spans 15 residues. With 7 bases removed from V and 0 bases from J, the gap between germline ends came to 13 bases. For the CDR3, the DNA is TGTGCCAGCACCCTGACAGAAAGCTCTGGAAACACCATATATTTT. Its protein product is CASTLTESSGNTIYF.